The 22 T cell receptor beta chains below all came from one sample that was sequenced in a study of cytomegalovirus exposure and HLA in healthy donors. Some clones are missing from TCRdb's copy, which holds only in-frame ones; the method was immunoSEQ multiplex PCR. The table has approximately 200,000 clones, roughly 77% seen once; the top ten hold over 0.95%. Sample: PBMCs. The source of these receptors is a woman younger than 45 in good health and CMV-seronegative.

The chain has TRBV10-1 and TRBJ2-1; 12 bases are a match to TRBD1. This CDR3 has 15 amino acids. From germline, CDR1 is WNHNN and CDR2 SYGVQD (reference sequence). Trimming at V came to 5 bases and at J to 13 bases, leaving 12 bases not matched to a gene. The chain's CDR3 is CASSKRGQGAPTQFF. Here the CDR3 DNA reads TGCGCCAGCAGTAAAAGGGGACAGGGGGCGCCGACACAGTTCTTC.

This sequence joins TRBV19 and TRBJ2-3; 10 bases match TRBD1. The germline V gene has CDR1 LNHDA and CDR2 SQIVND (reference sequence). After removal of 6 bases from V and 4 bases from J, the junction contained 7 bases not matched to a gene. CDR3 length equals 15 residues. CDR3 region: CASRLGQGGADTQYF. The CDR3 DNA is TGTGCCAGTAGACTTGGACAGGGGGGGGCAGATACGCAGTATTTT.

The rearrangement links TRBV27 to TRBJ1-4, with 7 nucleotides matching TRBD1. CDR1 is MNHEY and CDR2 is SMNVEV in the germline V gene (reference sequence). Trimming at V came to 6 bases and at J to 3 bases, leaving 7 bases not matched to a gene. The CDR3 length is 15 residues. In DNA form, the CDR3 reads TGTGCCAGCAGGCCGGGACAGCTCCCTAATGAAAAACTGTTTTTT. Amino acid sequence: CASRPGQLPNEKLFF.

In DNA, the CDR3 is TGTGCCAGCAGCTCGGACTACGGCTATGGCTACACCTTC. This gives the protein CASSSDYGYGYTF. The V gene is TRBV7-2, the J gene TRBJ1-2; D not certain. This CDR3 has 13 residues. Germline CDR1 SGHTA, CDR2 FQGNSA. The germline V and J ends were trimmed by 4 bases and 4 bases, with 10 bases remaining between them. The whole variable domain, remainder taken from reference TRBV7-2 and TRBJ1-2, is GAGVSQSPSNKVTEKGKDVELRCDPISGHTALYWYRQSLGQGLEFLIYFQGNSAPDKSGLPSDRFSAERTGGSVSTLTIQRTQQEDSAVYLCASSSDYGYGYTFGSGTRLTVV.

The V call is TRBV5-1, the J call TRBJ2-1; 8 bases align to TRBD1. The CDR3 is made up of 16 amino acids. Germline CDR1 SGHRS, CDR2 YFSETQ. V lost 4 bases to trimming and J lost 0 bases; unmatched junction nucleotides: 6. The CDR3 DNA reads TGCGCCAGCAGCGGGTTGACAGGGGTCTCCTACAATGAGCAGTTCTTC. Translation gives CASSGLTGVSYNEQFF.

This clone is a singleton in its sample. This chain joins TRBV6-5 and TRBJ1-5; no clear D. The CDR3 spans 12 residues. Looked up from germline, CDR1 is MNHEY and CDR2 is SVGAGI. Between the trimmed V and J ends, which lost 6 bases and 9 bases, there was a span of 12 bases. The CDR3, as DNA: TGTGCCAGCAGGGTTGGTGAGGGGCCCCAGCATTTT. Translation: CASRVGEGPQHF.

The chain recombines TRBV12-5 with TRBJ2-3, with 8 nucleotides matching TRBD1. The V and J ends lost 1 base and 0 bases, in that order; junction bases with no gene match: 3. The CDR3 is 16 amino acids. CDR1 is LGHNT, CDR2 FRNRAP, per germline. The CDR3 region is CASGLGTGTSTDTQYF. The DNA for the CDR3 is TGTGCTAGTGGTTTGGGGACAGGGACAAGCACAGATACGCAGTATTTT.

The sample holds one count of this clone. The V call is TRBV7-9, the J call TRBJ2-7, with D unresolved. This CDR3 has 14 residues. Trimming removed 11 bases from V and 0 bases from J, with 17 bases in between. CDR1 is SEHNR, CDR2 FQNEAQ, per germline (reference sequence). For the CDR3, the DNA is TGTGCCGTACAACCCGGTCAGGACTCCTACGAGCAGTACTTC. It codes for CAVQPGQDSYEQYF.

This clone showed up many times. The J gene is TRBJ1-5, the V gene TRBV29-1; a weak D match, TRBD1 (5 bases). This CDR3 has 15 residues. Germline V gives CDR1 SQVTM, CDR2 ANQGSEA. V gave up 7 bases and J gave up 0 bases, with 16 bases separating them. The CDR3 loop reads CSARVGGGSNQPQHF. Written as DNA, the CDR3 is TGCAGCGCACGGGTCGGGGGTGGTAGCAATCAGCCCCAGCATTTT.

This sequence joins TRBV10-3 and TRBJ2-3; TRBD2 matches at 8 bases. After removal of 0 bases from V and 1 base from J, the junction contained 3 bases not matched to a gene. Germline V gene data show CDR1 as ENHRY and CDR2 as SYGVKD. The CDR3 has 16 amino acids. CDR3 sequence (DNA): TGTGCCATCAGTGAGTCGAGCGGGGGCCGCACAGATACGCAGTATTTT. This encodes CAISESSGGRTDTQYF.

This clone occurred once. This chain uses TRBV10-3 with TRBJ2-3, with TRBD2 matching over 8 bases. Germline loops: CDR1 ENHRY, CDR2 SYGVKD. This CDR3 region has 14 residues. The V gene end was trimmed by 6 bases and the J gene end by 5 bases; junction bases not matched to a gene: 7. CDR3 sequence: CAISLGTSQDTQYF. In DNA form, the CDR3 reads TGTGCCATCAGCTTAGGGACTAGTCAAGATACGCAGTATTTT.

V usage is TRBV29-1 and J usage is TRBJ2-7, with D possibly TRBD2 on 6 matching bases. The germline V gene has CDR1 SQVTM and CDR2 ANQGSEA. There are 15 residues in the CDR3. Trimming stripped 1 base from V and 2 bases from J, with 15 bases between. The CDR3 loop is CSVEVNAGTPYEQYF. CDR3 DNA sequence: TGCAGCGTTGAAGTTAACGCGGGGACCCCCTACGAGCAGTACTTC.

The chain employs TRBV27 and TRBJ2-3, with D hard to call. CDR3 size: 14 residues. The germline V gene encodes CDR1 MNHEY and CDR2 SMNVEV (reference sequence). Trimming left V 7 bases short and J 2 bases short, with 13 bases between. The CDR3 sequence: CASTGLGDTDTQYF. The CDR3, as DNA: TGTGCCAGCACTGGCCTAGGAGACACAGATACGCAGTATTTT.

The rearrangement links TRBV6-1 to TRBJ1-2; perhaps TRBD1 as D (6 bases). Germline assignment: CDR1 MNHNS and CDR2 SASEGT. The CDR3 extends over 13 amino acids. V was pared by 6 bases and J by 6 bases, with 14 bases between. Here the CDR3 DNA reads TGTGCCAGCAGGCGTACAGGGAGGGATGGCTACACCTTC. Its translation: CASRRTGRDGYTF.

The chain couples TRBV7-7 to TRBJ2-5; TRBD1 aligns across 9 bases. The germline V gene has CDR1 SSHAT and CDR2 FNYEAQ (reference sequence). V dropped 5 bases and J dropped 2; count of bases not matched to a gene: 15. The CDR3 has 18 amino acids. The CDR3 reads CASSPLLGQGSGQETQYF. In nucleotides, the CDR3 is TGTGCCAGCAGCCCCCTCCTGGGACAGGGAAGCGGGCAAGAGACCCAGTACTTC.

The CDR3 is CASSYDRGFGNSPLHF. CDR3 coding DNA: TGTGCCAGCAGTTACGACAGGGGGTTCGGTAATTCACCCCTCCACTTT. This chain joins TRBV6-5 and TRBJ1-6; 9 positions agree with TRBD1. J gave up 6 bases and V 2 bases, and 5 bases lay outside the gene matches. The length of the CDR3 is 16 residues. From germline, CDR1 is MNHEY and CDR2 SVGAGI.

The chain uses TRBV28 and TRBJ1-5; TRBD1 might be the D (5 bases). The CDR3 is 13 residues long. Germline-derived CDR1 and CDR2 are MDHEN and SYDVKM. V was clipped by 8 bases and J by 4 bases, with 12 bases between them. CDR3 sequence (DNA): TGTGCCAGCTCCTCTGGGGGGAATCAGCCCCAGCATTTT. It yields the protein CASSSGGNQPQHF.

The rearrangement links TRBV19 to TRBJ1-5, with D possibly TRBD1 on 5 matching bases. V lost 4 bases to trimming and J lost 4 bases, with 11 bases between them. CDR1 is LNHDA, CDR2 SQIVND, per germline (reference sequence). The CDR3 consists of 14 residues. The CDR3 nucleotides are TGTGCCAGTAGTACGCGGGGCGCGAATCAGCCCCAGCATTTT. Its protein is CASSTRGANQPQHF.

The V call is TRBV2, the J call TRBJ2-5, with TRBD2 matching over 7 bases. Trimming took 11 bases from V and 5 from J; bases not matched to a gene: 11. The CDR3 consists of 13 residues. The V gene's germline CDR1 is SNHLY and CDR2 FYNNEI. This CDR3 reads CALIKRGGETQYF. CDR3 bases: TGTGCCTTAATAAAGCGGGGTGGGGAGACCCAGTACTTC.

The V call is TRBV18, the J call TRBJ2-3; D not certain. The CDR3 is made up of 14 amino acids. The germline V gene encodes CDR1 KGHSH and CDR2 LQKENI. Trimming cost V 2 bases and J 3 bases, with 9 bases left between them. CDR3 amino acids: CASSPVRETDTQYF. DNA of the CDR3: TGTGCCAGCTCACCAGTACGAGAAACAGATACGCAGTATTTT.

The genes are TRBV5-1 and TRBJ1-6; 9 nucleotides match TRBD1. Germline assignment: CDR1 SGHRS and CDR2 YFSETQ. The length of the CDR3 is 17 residues. V lost 3 bases to trimming and J lost 0 bases; unmatched junction nucleotides: 4. CDR3 in amino acids: CASSSGTGPSYNSPLHF. The CDR3 bases are TGCGCCAGCAGCTCCGGGACAGGGCCCTCCTATAATTCACCCCTCCACTTT.

The V and J genes are TRBV30 and TRBJ1-5; D not resolved. CDR1 and CDR2 (germline): GTSNPN, SVGIG (reference sequence). The CDR3 is made up of 15 amino acids. Trimming stripped 3 bases from V and 2 bases from J, with 14 bases between. This CDR3 reads CAWRHGGLGNQPQHF. In DNA, the CDR3 is TGTGCCTGGAGGCACGGCGGTCTGGGCAATCAGCCCCAGCATTTT.